This T cell receptor beta chain was recorded in a study of blood T cell repertoires in COVID-19. Whole-study context: COVID-19 samples from acute and convalescent phases originated in the United States, Italy and Spain. Sources were T cells, B-cell-depleted T cells, or PBMCs; the material itself was cDNA or gDNA.

The CDR3 runs to 15 residues. CDR1 LGHDT and CDR2 YNNKEL come from the germline V gene (reference sequence). V shed 3 bases, J shed 5 bases, and the junction held 4 bases outside the gene matches. Per the authors' pipeline: Nucleated cell number was recorded as an estimate derived from reference gene primer amplification. Using immunoSEQ multiplex PCR, the repertoire was profiled, and TCRdb retains in-frame clones only, with some absent. That table is the source of V, J and clone size, and D and trimming were worked out from the DNA. This sample has approximately 170,000 clones, with 83% found just once.

This receptor was identified in a woman aged 80 or over with acute or convalescent COVID-19. The specimen was peripheral blood. The J gene is TRBJ1-4, the V gene TRBV3-1 (or the pseudogene TRBV3-2); 9 bases agree with TRBD1. The CDR3: CASSHPTGGNEKLFF. CDR3 nucleotides: TGTGCCAGCAGCCATCCGACAGGGGGGAATGAAAAACTGTTTTTT.